A single sample is the source of the 20 T cell receptor beta chains below, sequenced in a study of shared T cell receptors in the human thymus. Sequencing was performed with immunoSEQ multiplex PCR; in TCRdb, only in-frame clones are kept and a portion is missing. The sample consists of over 650,000 clones, around 87% of them appearing once. Separately, the same data were catalogued under a study of human thymus T cells.

The sample taken for sequencing was thymocytes. The source is a boy younger than two with a congenital heart defect.

V is TRBV27 and J is TRBJ1-1, with 9 bases fitting TRBD1. J gave up 1 base and V 3 bases, and 6 bases lay outside the gene matches. This CDR3 is 16 amino acids long. Per germline, CDR1 MNHEY and CDR2 SMNVEV (reference sequence). The CDR3 region is CASSFIPDRGNTEAFF. In DNA form, the CDR3 reads TGTGCCAGCAGTTTCATCCCGGACAGGGGGAACACTGAAGCTTTCTTT.

V is TRBV4-3 and J is TRBJ1-2; no reliable D call. Germline CDR1 is LGHNA and CDR2 is YSLEER. V lost 0 bases to trimming and J lost 8 bases, with 25 bases between them. CDR3 length: 18 residues. CDR3 nucleotide sequence: TGCGCCAGCAGCCAAGAAAGGTGGAGGCCCGGGCGGACGAGGGGCTACACCTTC. As protein: CASSQERWRPGRTRGYTF.

V gene TRBV4-1 combines with J gene TRBJ2-6, with 7 bases lining up with TRBD1. This CDR3 spans 18 amino acids. Germline CDR1 MGHRA, CDR2 YSYEKL. The V gene end was trimmed by 5 bases and the J gene end by 0 bases; junction bases not matched to a gene: 10. For the CDR3, the DNA is TGCGCCAGCAGCTTAGTCCCGGGACAGTTCTCTGGGGCCAACGTCCTGACTTTC. Its translation is CASSLVPGQFSGANVLTF.

The chain has TRBV4-1 and TRBJ2-3; 12 bases align to TRBD2. Unmatched junction bases numbered 10, after V lost 2 bases and J lost 4 bases. The germline CDR1 and CDR2 sequences are MGHRA and YSYEKL. The length of the CDR3 is 18 residues. The CDR3 spells CASSQKTLAGGRADTQYF. CDR3 sequence (DNA): TGCGCCAGCAGCCAAAAAACACTAGCGGGAGGACGTGCAGATACGCAGTATTTT.

This clone was seen just once. The V call is TRBV5-4, the J call TRBJ2-1; possible D gene TRBD2, 5 bases. Germline V gene lookup returns CDR1 SGHNT and CDR2 YYREEE (reference sequence). This CDR3 has 14 amino acids. V lost 4 bases to trimming and J lost 8 bases, with 16 bases between them. CDR3 nucleotides: TGTGCCAGCAGCCCCACCCTAGCTACGGATGAGCAGTTCTTC. Protein product: CASSPTLATDEQFF.

The genes are TRBV27 and TRBJ2-2; 9 positions match TRBD2. CDR3 size: 17 residues. CDR1 MNHEY and CDR2 SMNVEV come from the germline V gene (reference sequence). After removal of 5 bases from V and 2 bases from J, the junction contained 9 bases not matched to a gene. The CDR3 nucleotides read TGTGCCAGCAGTCCGCTAGCTAGCGGGACTAACACCGGGGAGCTGTTTTTT. It is translated as CASSPLASGTNTGELFF.

V gene TRBV28 combines with J gene TRBJ1-2; D unresolved. The CDR3 extends over 11 amino acids. Trimming pared 6 bases from V and 8 bases from J, leaving 10 bases between. Germline V gene data show CDR1 as MDHEN and CDR2 as SYDVKM. CDR3 residues: CASSPKEGYTF. DNA of the CDR3: TGTGCCAGCAGCCCCAAGGAGGGCTACACCTTC.

The rearrangement joins TRBV7-6 to TRBJ2-7, with a tentative D call TRBD1 (6 bases). V was pared by 5 bases and J by 7 bases, with 18 bases between. The CDR3 contains 14 residues. Germline values: CDR1 SGHVS, CDR2 FNYEAQ. CDR3 in amino acids: CASSQRDTEREQYF. DNA of the CDR3: TGTGCCAGCAGCCAACGGGACACTGAACGGGAGCAGTACTTC.

The chain couples TRBV27 to TRBJ2-2; the match to TRBD1 covers 10 bases. CDR1 MNHEY and CDR2 SMNVEV come from the germline V gene (reference sequence). The ends lost 4 bases at V and 7 bases at J; junction bases unmatched: 12. The CDR3 totals 17 residues. DNA for the CDR3: TGTGCCAGCAGTTCCCCATTGGGACAGGGGTTGGGCGGGGAGCTGTTTTTT. This gives the protein CASSSPLGQGLGGELFF.

The chain recombines TRBV29-1 with TRBJ1-5; D remains unclear. The CDR3 totals 12 residues. Trimming left V 4 bases short and J 7 bases short, with 11 bases between. Germline CDR1 and CDR2: SQVTM and ANQGSEA. DNA for the CDR3: TGCAGCGTTGGGGGTCGGGGACAGCCCCAGCATTTT. Protein: CSVGGRGQPQHF.

The chain recombines TRBV21-1 with TRBJ2-7; TRBD2, the table's D call, lacks a check against the DNA. TRBV21-1 has pseudogene status. The CDR3 is made up of 19 amino acids. CDR3 residues: CASSKGRLAGPSHSYEQYF. Written as DNA, the CDR3 is TGTGCCAGCAGCAAAGGTCGGCTAGCGGGACCGAGCCATTCCTACGAGCAGTACTTC.

The rearrangement uses TRBV6-1 and TRBJ1-5; 8 positions match TRBD1. Trimming cost V 3 bases and J 6 bases; bases outside gene matches: 10. The length of the CDR3 is 16 residues. Germline-derived CDR1 and CDR2 are MNHNS and SASEGT. CDR3 in DNA: TGTGCCAGCAGTGACTGGTGCAGGGGGCAATCTCAGCCCCAGCATTTT. Its translation: CASSDWCRGQSQPQHF.

The rearrangement joins TRBV30 to TRBJ2-7; 9 nucleotides agree with TRBD1. With V trimmed by 5 bases and J by 3 bases, 14 bases remained unmatched. CDR1 and CDR2 from the germline V gene are GTSNPN and SVGIG (reference sequence). The CDR3 extends over 16 amino acids. The CDR3 nucleotides read TGTGCCTGGGAGTCCCGGGACAGGGTACCCAACTACGAGCAGTACTTC. This gives the protein CAWESRDRVPNYEQYF.

This CDR3 reads CAIKASPATGEQYF. In nucleotides, the CDR3 is TGTGCCATCAAGGCCTCCCCCGCTACGGGGGAGCAGTACTTC. The J gene is TRBJ2-7, the V gene TRBV10-3; D is possibly TRBD2 (5 bases). The CDR3 is 14 amino acids. V was shortened by 7 bases and J by 7 bases, with 20 bases between the two germline ends. Per the germline V gene, CDR1 is ENHRY and CDR2 is SYGVKD.

The chain joins TRBV11-2 to TRBJ2-1; no firm D call. Deletions cut 5 bases from V and 8 bases from J, with 22 bases between. The CDR3 sequence is 16 residues long. CDR1 is SGHAT, CDR2 FQNNGV, per germline. In DNA form, the CDR3 reads TGTGCCAGCAGCCCAAAGAGGTGTTTCTCCAATGATGAGCAGTTCTTC. It encodes CASSPKRCFSNDEQFF. The complete variable domain, with remaining parts taken from reference TRBV11-2 and TRBJ2-1, reads EAGVAQSPRYKIIEKRQSVAFWCNPISGHATLYWYQQILGQGPKLLIQFQNNGVVDDSQLPKDRFSAERLKGVDSTLKIQPAKLEDSAVYLCASSPKRCFSNDEQFFGPGTRLTVL.

In its sample, this clone was seen once. This rearrangement joins TRBV5-4 to TRBJ2-3; 8 bases are a match to TRBD2. The trim removed 3 bases at V and 1 base at J, leaving 4 bases unmatched. This CDR3 spans 15 amino acids. CDR1 SGHNT and CDR2 YYREEE come from the germline V gene (reference sequence). CDR3 residues: CASSWRGAGTDTQYF. CDR3 in DNA: TGTGCCAGCAGCTGGCGGGGGGCGGGCACAGATACGCAGTATTTT.

This chain uses TRBV14 with TRBJ1-3, with D maybe TRBD1 (5 bases). V lost 4 bases to trimming and J lost 1 base, with 11 bases between them. CDR3 size: 15 residues. Germline assignment: CDR1 SGHDN and CDR2 FVKESK. CDR3 DNA: TGTGCCAGCAGCCCCGGCAGGGTGTCTGGAAACACCATATATTTT. Encoded protein: CASSPGRVSGNTIYF.

J is TRBJ2-2 and V is TRBV6-1; a weak D match, TRBD1 (5 bases). V lost 2 bases to trimming and J lost 6 bases, with 13 bases between them. This CDR3 has 15 residues. Germline V gene sequence: CDR1 MNHNS, CDR2 SASEGT. The DNA of the CDR3 is TGTGCCAGCAGTGAAAAGTCAAGGGGCCCCGGGGAGCTGTTTTTT. Its translation is CASSEKSRGPGELFF.

The rearrangement links TRBV29-1 to TRBJ2-7; the D gene is possibly TRBD2 (6 bases). This CDR3 contains 12 residues. V shed 1 base and J shed 4 bases, with 8 bases lying between them. The V gene's germline CDR1 is SQVTM and CDR2 ANQGSEA. Here the CDR3 DNA reads TGCAGCGTTGAAGTCGGGGGTTACGAGCAGTACTTC. Translating gives CSVEVGGYEQYF.

J is TRBJ2-7 and V is TRBV6-6; 7 bases are shared with TRBD1. Per the germline V gene, CDR1 is MNHNY and CDR2 is SVGAGI (reference sequence). V was pared by 5 bases and J by 5 bases, with 3 bases of the junction left unmatched. The CDR3 runs 12 residues. The CDR3 loop is CASSRDSHEQYF. Here the CDR3 DNA reads TGTGCCAGCAGTCGGGACAGTCACGAGCAGTACTTC.